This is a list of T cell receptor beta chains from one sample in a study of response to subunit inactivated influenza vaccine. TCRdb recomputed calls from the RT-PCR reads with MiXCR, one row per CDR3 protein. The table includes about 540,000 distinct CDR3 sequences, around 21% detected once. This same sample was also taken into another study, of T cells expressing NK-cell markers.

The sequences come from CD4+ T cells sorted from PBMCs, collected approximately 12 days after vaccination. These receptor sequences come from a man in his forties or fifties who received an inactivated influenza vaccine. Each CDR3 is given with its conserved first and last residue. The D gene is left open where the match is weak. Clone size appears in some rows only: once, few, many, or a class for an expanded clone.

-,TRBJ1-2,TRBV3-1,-,TGTGCCAGCAGCCAAGGGAGAGCTGGCTACACCTTC,CASSQGRAGYTF
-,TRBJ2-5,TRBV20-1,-,TGCAGTGCTAGATGGACTCAACAAGAGACCCAGTACTTC,CSARWTQQETQYF
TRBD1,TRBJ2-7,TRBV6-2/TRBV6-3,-,TGTGCCAGCAGTTACCCCACAGGGGGCCTCTCCTACGAGCAGTACTTC,CASSYPTGGLSYEQYF
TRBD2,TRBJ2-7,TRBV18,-,TGTGCCAGCTCACCATTTCCGGGAGGGCCCCGGAACGAGCAGTACTTC,CASSPFPGGPRNEQYF
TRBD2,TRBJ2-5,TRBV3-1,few,TGTGCCAGCAGCCAGATGTACGGGACTAGCGGAGAGACCCAGTACTTC,CASSQMYGTSGETQYF
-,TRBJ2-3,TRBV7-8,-,TGTGCCAGCAGCCATCTTAGGGTGGGCACAGATACGCAGTATTTT,CASSHLRVGTDTQYF
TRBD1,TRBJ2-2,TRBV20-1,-,TGCAGTGCTAGAGGGTGGACAGGGTACTCCGGGGAGCTGTTTTTT,CSARGWTGYSGELFF
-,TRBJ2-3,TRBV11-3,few,TGTGCCAGCAGCGCCGGACTATCAGATACGCAGTATTTT,CASSAGLSDTQYF
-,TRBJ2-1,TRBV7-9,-,TGTGCCAGCAGAGCTCCGGGTTTCTCAGCGTCGGAGCAGTTCTTC,CASRAPGFSASEQFF
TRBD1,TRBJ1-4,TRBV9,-,TGTGCCAGCAGCGTGGGGGACAGCCCTAATGAAAAACTGTTTTTT,CASSVGDSPNEKLFF
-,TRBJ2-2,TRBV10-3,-,TGTGCCATCAAGAACACCGGGGAGCTGTTTTTT,CAIKNTGELFF
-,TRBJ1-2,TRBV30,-,TGTGCCTGGAGCCAGGGACTCCGGTATGGCTACACCTTC,CAWSQGLRYGYTF
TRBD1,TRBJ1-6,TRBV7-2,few,TGTGCCAGCAGAGGGACAGGGATGTATTCACCCCTCCACTTT,CASRGTGMYSPLHF
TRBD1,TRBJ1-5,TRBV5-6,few,TGTGCCAGCAGCTGGGGACAGGGCTTTCAGCCCCAGCATTTT,CASSWGQGFQPQHF
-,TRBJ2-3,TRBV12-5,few,TGTGCTAGTGGTTTGAGGTTAACGGGAGCGGGTACAGATACGCAGTATTTT,CASGLRLTGAGTDTQYF
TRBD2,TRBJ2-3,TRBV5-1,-,TGCGCCAGCAGCCCTATTTCTAGCGGAGATACGCAGTATTTT,CASSPISSGDTQYF
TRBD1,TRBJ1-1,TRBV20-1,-,TGCAGTGCCCACCAACAGGGGATGGTTGAAGCTTTCTTT,CSAHQQGMVEAFF
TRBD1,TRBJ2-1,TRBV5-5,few,TGTGCCAGCAGCCCCTCCGGGACAGGGAAACGAAATGAGCAGTTCTTC,CASSPSGTGKRNEQFF
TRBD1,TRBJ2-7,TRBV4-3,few,TGCGCCAGCAGCCTAGGGACAGGTGAACTCTACGAGCAGTACTTC,CASSLGTGELYEQYF
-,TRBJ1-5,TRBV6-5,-,TGTGCCAGCAGTTTATTAGACTACAATCAGCCCCAGCATTTT,CASSLLDYNQPQHF
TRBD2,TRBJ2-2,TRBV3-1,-,TGTGCCAGCAGCCAGGTTGGCGGGGGGGCCAGGAACGGGGAGCTGTTTTTT,CASSQVGGGARNGELFF
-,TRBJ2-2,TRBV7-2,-,TGTGCCAGCAGCTTAAATCCAGGGGGGGACACCGGGGAGCTGTTTTTT,CASSLNPGGDTGELFF
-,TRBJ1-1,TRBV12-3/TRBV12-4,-,TGTGCCAGCAGTCCTAGGACTAACACTGAAGCTTTCTTT,CASSPRTNTEAFF
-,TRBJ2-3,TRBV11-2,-,TGTGCCAGCAGCCAAGGGGGGGCTGGGTTAGATACGCAGTATTTT,CASSQGGAGLDTQYF
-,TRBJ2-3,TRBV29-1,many,TGCAGCGTTGGATGGGGGGCAGATACGCAGTATTTT,CSVGWGADTQYF
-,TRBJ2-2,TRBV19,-,TGTGCCAGTAATTCGCGACCGAACACCGGGGAGCTGTTTTTT,CASNSRPNTGELFF
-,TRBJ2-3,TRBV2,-,TGTGCCAGCAGTGCTACAGCAGATACGCAGTATTTT,CASSATADTQYF
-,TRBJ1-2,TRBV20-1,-,TGCAGTGCTAGAGAGGGGTCGAGTGCCGGCTACACCTTC,CSAREGSSAGYTF
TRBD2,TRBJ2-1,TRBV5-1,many,TGCGCCAGCAGCCCCCGGACTAGCGGGAGGGCCTCCCTCCATGAGCAGTTCTTC,CASSPRTSGRASLHEQFF
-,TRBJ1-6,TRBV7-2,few,TGTGCCAGCAGCTTACTGGGAACGGATGCACCCCTCCACTTT,CASSLLGTDAPLHF
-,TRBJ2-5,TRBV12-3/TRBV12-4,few,TGTGCCAGCAGTTTACGCCGGTCCCAAGAGACCCAGTACTTC,CASSLRRSQETQYF
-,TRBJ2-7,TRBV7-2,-,TGTGCCAGCAGCTCGTACGGGGCTTACGACGAGCAGTACTTC,CASSSYGAYDEQYF
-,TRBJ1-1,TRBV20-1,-,TGCAGTGCTCCCGGGGGAACAGAAGCTTTCTTT,CSAPGGTEAFF
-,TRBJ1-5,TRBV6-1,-,TGTGCCAGCACCTCCGGGGGAGGGTACAATCAGCCCCAGCATTTT,CASTSGGGYNQPQHF
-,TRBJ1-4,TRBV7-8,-,TGTGCCAGCAGCGCCCGGGGAAGGGAGAATGAAAAACTGTTTTTT,CASSARGRENEKLFF
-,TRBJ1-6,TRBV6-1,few,TGTGCCAGCAGTGACAGGGGCTCCTATAATTCACCCCTCCACTTT,CASSDRGSYNSPLHF
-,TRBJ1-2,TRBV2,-,TGTGCCACCCGGGGGGCAGGGCTCTATGGCTACACCTTC,CATRGAGLYGYTF
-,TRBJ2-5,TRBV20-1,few,TGCAGTGCTAGAGATATGGGGAGTACCAAGTGGGAGACCCAGTACTTC,CSARDMGSTKWETQYF
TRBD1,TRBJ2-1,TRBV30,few,TGTGCCTGGGGGACAGGGGGTTCCTACAATGAGCAGTTCTTC,CAWGTGGSYNEQFF
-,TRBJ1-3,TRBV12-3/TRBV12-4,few,TGTGCCAGCAATTACCAGGGGATCTCTGGAAACACCATATATTTT,CASNYQGISGNTIYF
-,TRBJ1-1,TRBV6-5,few,TGTGCCAGCAGTTACGACAGGCGGACAAACACTGAAGCTTTCTTT,CASSYDRRTNTEAFF
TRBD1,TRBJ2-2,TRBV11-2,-,TGTGCCAGCAGCCAGTCGACAGGGGTGACCGGGGAGCTGTTTTTT,CASSQSTGVTGELFF
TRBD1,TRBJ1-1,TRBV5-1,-,TGCGCCAGCAGCTCGAACCCCACGGGACAGGGGGCGAGCACTGAAGCTTTCTTT,CASSSNPTGQGASTEAFF
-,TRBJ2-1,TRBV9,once,TGTGCCAGCAGCGTAGATGGCTCAACCTACAATGAGCAGTTCTTC,CASSVDGSTYNEQFF
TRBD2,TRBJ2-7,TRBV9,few,TGTGCCAGCAGCGTAACACGGGAGGGATACGAGCAGTACTTC,CASSVTREGYEQYF
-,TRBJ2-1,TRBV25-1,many,TGTGCCAGCAGTGGGAAAGTAGGCAATGAGCAGTTCTTC,CASSGKVGNEQFF
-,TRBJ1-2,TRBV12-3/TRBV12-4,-,TGTGCCAGCAGTTTAGCGCGGGTCAAGGGGAATGGCTACACCTTC,CASSLARVKGNGYTF
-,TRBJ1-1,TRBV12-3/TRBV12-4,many,TGTGCCAGCAGTTTAGCCCTATTCACGCGGGACACTGAAGCTTTCTTT,CASSLALFTRDTEAFF
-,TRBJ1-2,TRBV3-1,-,TGTGCCAGCAGCCAAGTGGGGGGAGGCTATGGCTACACCTTC,CASSQVGGGYGYTF
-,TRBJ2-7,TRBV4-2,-,TGTGCCAGCAGCCAAGGGGATTCCTACGAGCAGTACTTC,CASSQGDSYEQYF
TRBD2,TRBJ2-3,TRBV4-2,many,TGTGCCAGCAGCCAAGATGATCGGGCGGGAGCAGATACGCAGTATTTT,CASSQDDRAGADTQYF
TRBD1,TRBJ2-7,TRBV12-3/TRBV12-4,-,TGTGCCAGCAGTTTGGACAGGGACCTATGGGAGCAGTACTTC,CASSLDRDLWEQYF
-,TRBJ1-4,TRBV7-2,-,TGTGCCAGCAGCCCCGAAGGCGGGTTGGTAGAAAAACTGTTTTTT,CASSPEGGLVEKLFF